Following are 28 T cell receptor beta chains from one sample sequenced in a study of cytotoxic CD8 clonotypes in ibrutinib-treated CLL. The table came from immunoSEQ multiplex PCR; TCRdb's copy has only in-frame clones and leaves some out. Among fewer than 85,000 clones listed, around 79% were seen once. Source: PBMCs, taken after 12 months of ibrutinib treatment. These receptors all come from a human donor with chronic lymphocytic leukemia.

This clone has just one count. The chain joins TRBV6-1 to TRBJ2-2; D unresolved. Between the trimmed V and J ends, which lost 9 bases and 3 bases, there was a span of 11 bases. This CDR3 has 13 amino acids. Germline V lookup: CDR1 MNHNS, CDR2 SASEGT. The CDR3: CASGWADTGELFF. CDR3 sequence (DNA): TGTGCCAGTGGGTGGGCGGACACCGGGGAGCTGTTTTTT.

The chain is built from TRBV5-5 and TRBJ2-5; no definite D call. The CDR3 is made up of 12 amino acids. Germline V gene sequence: CDR1 SGHKS, CDR2 YYEKEE (reference sequence). V gave up 4 bases and J gave up 5 bases, with 9 bases separating them. Here the CDR3 DNA reads TGTGCCAGCAGCCCCCCCCGCGAGACCCAGTACTTC. Encoded protein: CASSPPRETQYF.

The rearrangement joins TRBV7-2 to TRBJ1-1; D unclear. The V gene lost 5 bases and the J gene lost 0 bases, with 13 bases spanning the gap. The CDR3 totals 15 residues. The germline V gene encodes CDR1 SGHTA and CDR2 FQGNSA. CDR3 protein: CASSPPGMLNTEAFF. The CDR3 nucleotides read TGTGCCAGCAGCCCCCCGGGGATGCTGAACACTGAAGCTTTCTTT.

The gene calls are TRBV7-3 and TRBJ2-5; tentatively, D is TRBD1 or TRBD2 (5 bases each). From germline, CDR1 is SGHTA and CDR2 FQGTGA. V lost 2 bases and J lost 5, with 15 bases in between. This CDR3 is 15 amino acids long. The CDR3, as DNA: TGTGCCAGCAGCTTATTTGGGGGTTTGTCGGAGACCCAGTACTTC. Translated: CASSLFGGLSETQYF.

The chain links TRBV5-1 to TRBJ1-1; tentatively, D is TRBD1 (5 bases). Trimming took off 4 bases at V and 3 bases at J, with 22 bases between the two ends. CDR1 is SGHRS and CDR2 is YFSETQ in the germline V gene. The CDR3 length is 17 residues. In nucleotides, the CDR3 is TGCGCCAGCAGCCTCGGTGGGGGAGTGAGGGGTGACACTGAAGCTTTCTTT. Translation gives CASSLGGGVRGDTEAFF. Full variable domain (outside the CDR3, taken from reference TRBV5-1 and TRBJ1-1): KAGVTQTPRYLIKTRGQQVTLSCSPISGHRSVSWYQQTPGQGLQFLFEYFSETQRNKGNFPGRFSGRQFSNSRSEMNVSTLELGDSALYLCASSLGGGVRGDTEAFFGQGTRLTVV.

This clone turned up a few times. The chain carries TRBV5-6 and TRBJ2-7; TRBD2 agrees at 10 bases. Germline V lookup: CDR1 SGHDT, CDR2 YYEEEE. There are 13 residues in the CDR3. Unmatched junction bases numbered 4, after V lost 4 bases and J lost 6 bases. The CDR3 here is CASSPIAGGEQYF. In DNA, the CDR3 is TGTGCCAGCAGCCCAATAGCGGGAGGCGAGCAGTACTTC.

The chain couples TRBV28 to TRBJ2-5; D gene uncertain. CDR3 length: 14 residues. Trimming removed 3 bases at V and 5 bases at J, with 13 bases between. The germline V gene has CDR1 MDHEN and CDR2 SYDVKM. In DNA, the CDR3 is TGTGCCAGCAGTTTTTCTCACGCTAAGGAGACCCAGTACTTC. Translated, it gives CASSFSHAKETQYF.

This chain joins TRBV5-1 and TRBJ2-7, with D tentatively TRBD1 (5 bases). Germline loops: CDR1 SGHRS, CDR2 YFSETQ. Trimming stripped 7 bases from V and 10 bases from J, with 21 bases between. The CDR3 length is 13 residues. The CDR3 bases are TGCGCCAGCGCAATGAACCCCCAGGGCAGTCAGTACTTC. It specifies CASAMNPQGSQYF.

The sample holds a few counts of this clone. The rearrangement links TRBV28 to TRBJ2-6; D is possibly TRBD1 or TRBD2 (5 bases each). From germline, CDR1 is MDHEN and CDR2 SYDVKM. V was cut by 7 bases and J by 2 bases, with 15 bases left in between. This CDR3 spans 16 amino acids. The CDR3 region is CASTWGTGAGANVLTF. The CDR3 DNA follows: TGTGCCAGCACCTGGGGGACCGGAGCTGGGGCCAACGTCCTGACTTTC.

The chain joins TRBV6-1 to TRBJ2-3; D is possibly TRBD2 (6 bases). There are 12 residues in the CDR3. Germline loops: CDR1 MNHNS, CDR2 SASEGT. V was clipped by 8 bases and J by 4 bases, with 10 bases between them. CDR3: CASGSGADTQYF. The CDR3 bases are TGTGCCAGCGGCTCGGGGGCAGATACGCAGTATTTT.

The V and J genes are TRBV7-9 and TRBJ2-5; D is uncertain. V lost 6 bases, J lost 5 bases, and 10 bases lay in between. CDR1 and CDR2 from the germline V gene are SEHNR and FQNEAQ (reference sequence). There are 12 residues in the CDR3. CDR3 sequence: CASRALDETQYF. CDR3 bases: TGTGCCAGCAGAGCGCTTGACGAGACCCAGTACTTC.

This clone was counted a few times. The rearrangement links TRBV19 to TRBJ1-2, with 7 bases aligning to TRBD1. The V segment lost 4 bases and the J segment 4 bases; nucleotides outside the gene matches: 12. CDR3 length: 16 amino acids. From germline, CDR1 is LNHDA and CDR2 SQIVND (reference sequence). The CDR3 reads CASSRSPRDRPYGYTF. CDR3 DNA: TGTGCCAGTAGTAGAAGTCCCCGGGACAGACCCTATGGCTACACCTTC.

The genes are TRBV6-5 and TRBJ1-2; tentative D call: TRBD1 (5 bases). Germline V gives CDR1 MNHEY, CDR2 SVGAGI. The CDR3 is 16 amino acids. Trimming took off 4 bases at V and 2 bases at J, with 17 bases between the two ends. The CDR3 reads CASSSRDSGGNYGYTF. For the CDR3, the DNA is TGTGCCAGCAGTTCGCGGGACTCGGGAGGGAACTATGGCTACACCTTC.

The chain employs TRBV7-6 and TRBJ2-1; possibly TRBD2 for D (7 bases). Trimming cost V 5 bases and J 8 bases, with 19 bases left between them. Germline-derived CDR1 and CDR2 are SGHVS and FNYEAQ. The CDR3 contains 15 residues. The CDR3 nucleotides are TGTGCCAGCAGCAATAGGGGGGGCGCGCTGTATGAGCAGTTCTTC. Translated, it gives CASSNRGGALYEQFF.

This chain connects TRBV5-1 to TRBJ1-4, with 8 bases aligning to TRBD1. The V segment lost 4 bases and the J segment 5 bases; nucleotides outside the gene matches: 10. The CDR3 contains 16 residues. Looked up from germline, CDR1 is SGHRS and CDR2 is YFSETQ. CDR3 protein: CASSTQPQGGNEKLFF. The CDR3 DNA reads TGCGCCAGCAGCACCCAGCCACAGGGGGGGAATGAAAAACTGTTTTTT.

V is TRBV2 and J is TRBJ2-3, with TRBD2 identical over 8 bases. Germline CDR1 and CDR2: SNHLY and FYNNEI. The CDR3 loop spans 14 amino acids. The ends lost 7 bases at V and 3 bases at J; junction bases unmatched: 6. The CDR3 loop is CASNFGGGTDTQYF. CDR3 in DNA: TGTGCCAGCAACTTCGGGGGGGGGACAGATACGCAGTATTTT.

V gene TRBV4-1 combines with J gene TRBJ2-1, with D tentatively TRBD1 (5 bases). There are 14 residues in the CDR3. V was trimmed by 2 bases and J by 4 bases, leaving 9 bases between them. Germline V gene sequence: CDR1 MGHRA, CDR2 YSYEKL. CDR3 amino acids: CASSQPTGYNEQFF. Here the CDR3 DNA reads TGCGCCAGCAGCCAACCAACAGGTTACAATGAGCAGTTCTTC.

Here the CDR3 reads CASSENGGGDGGYTF. CDR3 bases: TGTGCCAGCAGTGAAAATGGGGGGGGTGATGGTGGCTACACCTTC. The chain links TRBV6-1 to TRBJ1-2; TRBD1 might be the D (5 bases). This CDR3 region has 15 residues. Germline V gene sequence: CDR1 MNHNS, CDR2 SASEGT. The V gene lost 2 bases and the J gene lost 7 bases, with 17 bases spanning the gap.

The rearrangement links TRBV7-9 to TRBJ2-7, with 9 bases that match TRBD2. The ends lost 1 base at V and 5 bases at J; junction bases unmatched: 6. The CDR3 consists of 15 residues. Germline V gene lookup returns CDR1 SEHNR and CDR2 FQNEAQ (reference sequence). The CDR3 nucleotides read TGTGCCAGCAGCTTAGGTAGCGGGAGCTTCGACGAGCAGTACTTC. It specifies CASSLGSGSFDEQYF.

The chain links TRBV28 to TRBJ2-3, with a weak D call TRBD1 (6 bases). The CDR3 runs to 17 residues. CDR1 is MDHEN and CDR2 is SYDVKM in the germline V gene. Between the trimmed V and J ends, which lost 4 bases and 0 bases, there was a span of 17 bases. The CDR3 region has the DNA TGTGCCAGCAGTTCCCCAGGACAGCCCGCTAGCACAGATACGCAGTATTTT. Translating it yields CASSSPGQPASTDTQYF.

The chain is built from TRBV30 and TRBJ2-7; 7 bases agree with TRBD1. The CDR3 consists of 13 residues. The trim removed 8 bases at V and 4 bases at J, leaving 11 bases unmatched. Germline V gene data show CDR1 as GTSNPN and CDR2 as SVGIG (reference sequence). The CDR3 reads CARGAGGGYEQYF. CDR3 DNA: TGTGCCCGTGGGGCAGGGGGTGGTTACGAGCAGTACTTC.

The rearrangement uses TRBV5-1 and TRBJ2-5; either TRBD1 or TRBD2 may fit D (6 bases each). Trimming stripped 0 bases from V and 2 bases from J, with 14 bases between. CDR1 SGHRS and CDR2 YFSETQ come from the germline V gene. This CDR3 is 16 amino acids long. The CDR3 DNA reads as TGCGCCAGCAGCTTGGCGGGGGTGAGGGGGCAAGAGACCCAGTACTTC. Amino acid sequence: CASSLAGVRGQETQYF.

This clone is a singleton in its sample. J is TRBJ2-2 and V is TRBV18; TRBD1 matches 7 bases. CDR1 is KGHSH and CDR2 is LQKENI in the germline V gene. V lost 2 bases, J lost 0 bases, and 3 bases stayed unmatched. The CDR3 totals 16 residues. This chain's CDR3 is CASSPVGTANTGELFF. CDR3 nucleotides: TGTGCCAGCTCACCAGTGGGGACAGCGAACACCGGGGAGCTGTTTTTT.

This chain links TRBV28 with TRBJ2-1; D unclear. Germline V CDR1 and CDR2: MDHEN, SYDVKM. With 2 bases removed from V and 1 base from J, the gap between germline ends came to 6 bases. CDR3 length equals 14 residues. The CDR3 region is CASSLPGSYNEQFF. The CDR3 DNA follows: TGTGCCAGCAGTTTACCGGGTTCCTACAATGAGCAGTTCTTC.

This chain links TRBV2 with TRBJ2-2, with D tentatively TRBD1 (5 bases). This CDR3 contains 15 residues. V was cut by 7 bases and J by 4 bases, with 16 bases left in between. Per the germline V gene, CDR1 is SNHLY and CDR2 is FYNNEI. CDR3 nucleotide sequence: TGTGCCAGCACCTATCTCCGTAGGGGCACCGGGGAGCTGTTTTTT. It codes for CASTYLRRGTGELFF. Drawing the rest from reference TRBV2 and TRBJ2-2, the complete variable domain is EPEVTQTPSHQVTQMGQEVILRCVPISNHLYFYWYRQILGQKVEFLVSFYNNEISEKSEIFDDQFSVERPDGSNFTLKIRSTKLEDSAMYFCASTYLRRGTGELFFGEGSRLTVL.

The gene calls are TRBV2 and TRBJ1-2; 8 nucleotides match TRBD1. The germline gives CDR1 SNHLY, CDR2 FYNNEI. V gave up 5 bases and J gave up 4 bases; unmatched junction bases: 3. There are 13 residues in the CDR3. CDR3 amino acids: CASSPGQGYGYTF. In DNA, the CDR3 is TGTGCCAGCAGTCCAGGACAGGGCTATGGCTACACCTTC.

The chain recombines TRBV2 with TRBJ2-5, with D possibly TRBD2 on 5 matching bases. Germline V gene sequence: CDR1 SNHLY, CDR2 FYNNEI. V lost 6 bases, J lost 7 bases, and 18 bases lay in between. The CDR3 consists of 14 residues. CDR3: CASRADSTRGTQYF. The CDR3 DNA follows: TGTGCCAGCAGGGCCGACTCCACCCGGGGGACCCAGTACTTC.

This chain links TRBV5-6 with TRBJ1-3, with a possible D match to TRBD1 (5 bases). Germline CDR1 SGHDT, CDR2 YYEEEE. V shed 0 bases and J shed 3 bases, with 7 bases lying between them. The CDR3 is 14 amino acids. CDR3 amino acids: CASSLGGIGNTIYF. CDR3 DNA: TGTGCCAGCAGCTTGGGGGGGATTGGAAACACCATATATTTT. Drawing the rest from reference TRBV5-6 and TRBJ1-3, the complete variable domain is DAGVTQSPTHLIKTRGQQVTLRCSPKSGHDTVSWYQQALGQGPQFIFQYYEEEERQRGNFPDRFSGHQFPNYSSELNVNALLLGDSALYLCASSLGGIGNTIYFGEGSWLTVV.